Presented here are 14 T cell receptor beta chains from one specimen sequenced in a study of T cell changes during pregnancy in multiple sclerosis. Profiled with immunoSEQ multiplex PCR; TCRdb holds only in-frame clones, not every one. The sample records around 92,000 clones, roughly 92% being singletons. The input for sequencing was peripheral blood, taken after pregnancy. The receptors were gathered from a female donor with multiple sclerosis, enrolled in a pregnancy study.

The V and J genes are TRBV15 and TRBJ2-7; D is unclear. The CDR3 is 13 amino acids. The V end lost 0 bases, the J end lost 6 bases, and 9 bases lay between the germline ends. Germline values: CDR1 LNHNV, CDR2 YYDKDF (reference sequence). This CDR3 reads CATSRDIAGEQYF. CDR3 coding DNA: TGTGCCACCAGCAGAGATATAGCCGGCGAGCAGTACTTC. The variable domain in full, with the rest retrieved from reference TRBV15 and TRBJ2-7, is DAMVIQNPRYQVTQFGKPVTLSCSQTLNHNVMYWYQQKSSQAPKLLFHYYDKDFNNEADTPDNFQSRRPNTSFCFLDIRSPGLGDTAMYLCATSRDIAGEQYFGPGTRLTVT.

In DNA form, the CDR3 reads TGTGCCAGCAGCGGGACTGCTGCCACCGGGGAGCTGTTTTTT. It is translated as CASSGTAATGELFF. The chain joins TRBV13 to TRBJ2-2, with D possibly being TRBD2 (6 bases). V was pared by 5 bases and J by 4 bases, with 11 bases between. Germline V CDR1 and CDR2: PRHDT, FYEKMQ (reference sequence). CDR3 length: 14 amino acids.

V gene TRBV2 combines with J gene TRBJ2-3, with 9 positions matching TRBD2. Per the germline V gene, CDR1 is SNHLY and CDR2 is FYNNEI. Trimming cost V 6 bases and J 0 bases; bases outside gene matches: 4. The CDR3 runs to 15 residues. The CDR3, as DNA: TGTGCCAGCAGACCCACTAGCGGGAGCACAGATACGCAGTATTTT. Translating it yields CASRPTSGSTDTQYF.

The V and J genes are TRBV6-5 and TRBJ2-5; weak D call: TRBD1 (5 bases). The CDR3 runs 14 residues. Looked up from germline, CDR1 is MNHEY and CDR2 is SVGAGI. Trimming removed 0 bases from V and 4 bases from J, with 9 bases in between. The CDR3 DNA sequence: TGTGCCAGCAGTTACTCGATGCAGGGAGAGACCCAGTACTTC. Translation: CASSYSMQGETQYF.

J is TRBJ2-7 and V is TRBV10-1, with D tentatively TRBD1 (6 bases). CDR1 and CDR2 from the germline V gene are WNHNN and SYGVQD (reference sequence). This CDR3 contains 15 residues. The V gene lost 5 bases and the J gene lost 3 bases, with 17 bases spanning the gap. Here the CDR3 DNA reads TGCGCCAGCAGTACCGACAGGAGCTTTTACTACGAGCAGTACTTC. Protein product: CASSTDRSFYYEQYF.

The J gene is TRBJ1-3, the V gene TRBV27; TRBD1 might be the D (5 bases). The CDR3 runs 15 residues. CDR1 and CDR2 from the germline V gene are MNHEY and SMNVEV (reference sequence). V was trimmed by 5 bases and J by 1 base, leaving 12 bases between them. In nucleotides, the CDR3 is TGTGCCAGCAGTCTAGGCGGGGGATCTGGAAACACCATATATTTT. Its protein is CASSLGGGSGNTIYF.

V usage is TRBV5-1 and J usage is TRBJ2-1; 8 positions match TRBD2. Trimming cost V 1 base and J 0 bases; bases outside gene matches: 6. This CDR3 is built from 17 residues. Germline V gene data show CDR1 as SGHRS and CDR2 as YFSETQ. This CDR3 is CASSLRTSYLSYNEQFF. CDR3 coding DNA: TGCGCCAGCAGCTTGAGGACTAGCTACCTCTCCTACAATGAGCAGTTCTTC.

The chain has TRBV14 and TRBJ2-7; 7 nucleotides line up with TRBD1. The CDR3 has 16 amino acids. Germline V lookup: CDR1 SGHDN, CDR2 FVKESK. The J segment lost 0 bases and the V segment lost 3 bases, leaving 8 bases of the junction unmatched. CDR3 residues: CASSQETGLSSYEQYF. The CDR3 DNA follows: TGTGCCAGCAGCCAGGAGACAGGGTTAAGCTCCTACGAGCAGTACTTC.

The rearrangement joins TRBV4-1 to TRBJ1-1, with TRBD1 identical over 10 bases. This CDR3 comprises 14 residues. Per the germline V gene, CDR1 is MGHRA and CDR2 is YSYEKL. V shed 4 bases, J shed 5 bases, and the junction held 4 bases outside the gene matches. CDR3 bases: TGCGCCAGCAGCCGACAGGGGGCCTGGACTGAAGCTTTCTTT. Translating gives CASSRQGAWTEAFF.

The gene calls are TRBV30 and TRBJ2-7; TRBD2 is a possible D gene (6 bases). Germline-derived CDR1 and CDR2 are GTSNPN and SVGIG (reference sequence). V lost 5 bases and J 7 bases, leaving 9 bases between the germline ends. This CDR3 comprises 10 residues. The CDR3 sequence is CAWGGREQYF. CDR3 bases: TGTGCCTGGGGGGGGAGGGAGCAGTACTTC. The whole variable domain, remainder taken from reference TRBV30 and TRBJ2-7, is SQTIHQWPATLVQPVGSPLSLECTVEGTSNPNLYWYRQAAGRGLQLLFYSVGIGQISSEVPQNLSASRPQDRQFILSSKKLLLSDSGFYLCAWGGREQYFGPGTRLTVT.

The rearrangement links TRBV7-9 to TRBJ2-7; D unclear. The CDR3 covers 11 residues. The germline CDR1 and CDR2 sequences are SEHNR and FQNEAQ (reference sequence). Trimming took off 5 bases at V and 4 bases at J, with 6 bases between the two ends. The CDR3 reads CASSPPYEQYF. The DNA of the CDR3 is TGTGCCAGCAGCCCCCCGTACGAGCAGTACTTC.

J is TRBJ1-2 and V is TRBV27, with 8 positions matching TRBD1. V shed 3 bases, J shed 5 bases, and the junction held 8 bases outside the gene matches. The CDR3 is made up of 15 amino acids. Germline lookup yields CDR1 MNHEY and CDR2 SMNVEV (reference sequence). The CDR3 spells CASSLGDRMVYGYTF. The CDR3 DNA is TGTGCCAGCAGTTTGGGGGACAGGATGGTATATGGCTACACCTTC.

The chain recombines TRBV15 with TRBJ2-1; 14 bases fit TRBD2. The CDR3 length is 16 residues. J was trimmed by 9 bases and V by 2 bases; bases with no gene match: 6. Germline loops: CDR1 LNHNV, CDR2 YYDKDF (reference sequence). The CDR3 is CATSRRGLAGGSEQFF. CDR3 nucleotide sequence: TGTGCCACCAGCAGACGTGGACTAGCGGGAGGCAGTGAGCAGTTCTTC.

This clone was picked up one time. This chain joins TRBV2 and TRBJ2-7; 11 bases are a match to TRBD2. The CDR3 spans 15 residues. CDR1 is SNHLY, CDR2 FYNNEI, per germline. Trimming at V came to 3 bases and at J to 4 bases, leaving 5 bases not matched to a gene. The DNA of the CDR3 is TGTGCCAGCAGTGATGAGGCTAGCGGGAGGTACGAGCAGTACTTC. It yields the protein CASSDEASGRYEQYF.